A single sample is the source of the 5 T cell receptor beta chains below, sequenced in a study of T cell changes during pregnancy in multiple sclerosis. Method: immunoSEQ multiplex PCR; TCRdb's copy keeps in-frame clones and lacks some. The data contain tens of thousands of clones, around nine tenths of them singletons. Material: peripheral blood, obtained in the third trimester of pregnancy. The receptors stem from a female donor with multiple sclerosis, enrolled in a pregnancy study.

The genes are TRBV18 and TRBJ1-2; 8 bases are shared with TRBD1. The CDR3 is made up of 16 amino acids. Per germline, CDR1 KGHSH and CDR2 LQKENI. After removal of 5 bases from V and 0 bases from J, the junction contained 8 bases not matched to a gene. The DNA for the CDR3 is TGTGCCAGCTCAGCGACAGGGGCTGGTCCTAACTATGGCTACACCTTC. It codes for CASSATGAGPNYGYTF.

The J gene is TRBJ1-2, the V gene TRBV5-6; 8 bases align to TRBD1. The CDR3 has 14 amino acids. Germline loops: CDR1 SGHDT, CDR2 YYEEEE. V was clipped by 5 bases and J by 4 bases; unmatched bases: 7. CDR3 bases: TGTGCCAGCAGTTCACTAGGGACAGGCTATGGCTACACCTTC. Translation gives CASSSLGTGYGYTF.

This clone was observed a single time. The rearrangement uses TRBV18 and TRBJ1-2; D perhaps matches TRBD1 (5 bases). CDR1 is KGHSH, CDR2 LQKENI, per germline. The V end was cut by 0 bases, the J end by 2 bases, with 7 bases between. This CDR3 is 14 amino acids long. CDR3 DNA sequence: TGTGCCAGCTCACCACCATCAGGGAACTATGGCTACACCTTC. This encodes CASSPPSGNYGYTF.

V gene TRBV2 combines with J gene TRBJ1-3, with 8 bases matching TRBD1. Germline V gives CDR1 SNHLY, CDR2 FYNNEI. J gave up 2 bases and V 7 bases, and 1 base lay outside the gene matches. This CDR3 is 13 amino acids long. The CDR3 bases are TGTGCCAGCACCAGGGGGCCTGGAAACACCATATATTTT. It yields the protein CASTRGPGNTIYF.

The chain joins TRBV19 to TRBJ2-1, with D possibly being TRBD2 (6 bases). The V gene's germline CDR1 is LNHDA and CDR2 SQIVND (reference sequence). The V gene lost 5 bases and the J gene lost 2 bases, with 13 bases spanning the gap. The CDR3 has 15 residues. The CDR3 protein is CASSPGRITYNEQFF. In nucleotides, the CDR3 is TGTGCCAGTAGTCCGGGGAGGATAACCTACAATGAGCAGTTCTTC.